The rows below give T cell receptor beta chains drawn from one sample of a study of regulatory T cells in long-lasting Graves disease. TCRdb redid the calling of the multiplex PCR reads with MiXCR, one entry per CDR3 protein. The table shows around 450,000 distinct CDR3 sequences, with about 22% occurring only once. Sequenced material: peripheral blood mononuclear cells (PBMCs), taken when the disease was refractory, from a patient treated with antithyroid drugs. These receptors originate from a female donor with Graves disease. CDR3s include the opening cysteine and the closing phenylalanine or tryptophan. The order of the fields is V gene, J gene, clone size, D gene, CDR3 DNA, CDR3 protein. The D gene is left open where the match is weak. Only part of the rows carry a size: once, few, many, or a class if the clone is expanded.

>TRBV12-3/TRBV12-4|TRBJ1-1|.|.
TGTGCCAGCAATTACCAGTTGCTGGGCACTGAAGCTTTCTTT
CASNYQLLGTEAFF
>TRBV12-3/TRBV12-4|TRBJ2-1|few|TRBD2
TGTGCCTGCATAGCGGGGCCTACCTACAATGAGCAGTTCTTC
CACIAGPTYNEQFF
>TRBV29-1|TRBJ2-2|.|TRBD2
TGCAGCGGGAGGAGGGGGTTTAGCGGGGGTAACACCGGGGAGCTGTTTTTT
CSGRRGFSGGNTGELFF
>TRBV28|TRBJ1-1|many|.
TGTGCCAGCAGTTTTGGGACTCTTGAAGCTTTCTTT
CASSFGTLEAFF
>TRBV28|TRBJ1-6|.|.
TGTGCCAGCAGTAGCCGGACAGCGAGCTCCTATAATTCACCCCTCCACTTT
CASSSRTASSYNSPLHF
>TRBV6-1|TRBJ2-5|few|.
TGTGCCAGCAGTGAAGTTCGTGGAGAGACCCAGTACTTC
CASSEVRGETQYF
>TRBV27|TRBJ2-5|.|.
TGTGCCCCCAAGAGGGGAAACCCCCACAGGTTAGAAGAGACCCAGTACTTC
CAPKRGNPHRLEETQYF
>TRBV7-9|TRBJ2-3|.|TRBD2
TGTGCCAGCAGCTCAGGACTAGCGGAAGGGTATACGCAGTATTTT
CASSSGLAEGYTQYF
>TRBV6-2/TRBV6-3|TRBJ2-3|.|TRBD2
TGTGCCAGCGTCGCTAGCGGGACCGCAGATACGCAGTATTTT
CASVASGTADTQYF
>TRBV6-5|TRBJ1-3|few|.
TGTGCCAGCAGTTATGCCTACTCTGGAAACACCATATATTTT
CASSYAYSGNTIYF
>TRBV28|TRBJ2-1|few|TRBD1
TGTGCCAGCACGACAGGGGTCTACAATGAGCAGTTCTTC
CASTTGVYNEQFF
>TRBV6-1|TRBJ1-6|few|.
TGTGCCAGCGGCCGCTCAGGAGCAAGCGGGTCACCCCTCCACTTT
CASGRSGASGSPLHF
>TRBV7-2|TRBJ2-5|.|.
TGTGCCAGCAGCTCCCCCCCGGAAGAGACCCAGTACTTC
CASSSPPEETQYF
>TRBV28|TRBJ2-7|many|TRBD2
TGTGCCAGCAGTCACCCCAGGCACCGGGGACTAGCGGGACGCCCACCCTACGAGCAGTACTTC
CASSHPRHRGLAGRPPYEQYF
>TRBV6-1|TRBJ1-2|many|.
TGTGCCAGCACCCCCCTAGTTGGAGGAGAGCTCAGTCGGGATATCTTC
CASTPLVGGELSRDIF
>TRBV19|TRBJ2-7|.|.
TGTGCCAGTAGTATCCAAATGGGCCAAGACTACGAGCAGTACTTC
CASSIQMGQDYEQYF
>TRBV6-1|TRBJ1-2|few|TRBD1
TGTGCCAGCACTGGGACAGGGTCTCTCAAACGCCACTATGGCTACACCTTC
CASTGTGSLKRHYGYTF
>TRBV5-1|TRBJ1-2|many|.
TGCGCCAGCAGCTCGTGGCGGCAGGGCGATGGCTACACCTTC
CASSSWRQGDGYTF
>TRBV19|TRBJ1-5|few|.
TGTGCCAGTAGTATAGGTGGGGGGGGGGACGTCTGGGCCTTGGGCAATCAGCCCCAGCATTTT
CASSIGGGGDVWALGNQPQHF
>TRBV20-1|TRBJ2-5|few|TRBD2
TGCAGTGCTAGTAAAGGCGGGGGGAGGAGCGTAAAGACCCAGTACTTC
CSASKGGGRSVKTQYF
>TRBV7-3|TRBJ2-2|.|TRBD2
TGTGCCAGCAGCCCGGGACTAGCGGTAACCGGGGAGCTGTTTTTT
CASSPGLAVTGELFF
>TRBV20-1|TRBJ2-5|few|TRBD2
TGCAGTGCTAGCAGGGCAATCACTAGCGGGAGACACCAAGAGACCCAGTACTTC
CSASRAITSGRHQETQYF
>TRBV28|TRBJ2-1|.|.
TGTGCCAGCACCCCAGGGGATTTGGGCTACAATGAGCAGTTCTTC
CASTPGDLGYNEQFF
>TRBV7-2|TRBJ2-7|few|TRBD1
TGTGCCAGCAGCTCACCCGGGACAGGGAAACCCGAGCAGTACTTC
CASSSPGTGKPEQYF
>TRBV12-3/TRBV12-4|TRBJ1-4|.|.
TGTGCCAGCGGGGTTGGGGTAAATGAAAAACTGTTTTTT
CASGVGVNEKLFF
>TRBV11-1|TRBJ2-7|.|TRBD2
TGTGCCAGCAGCTTCTTTAGCGGGAGCGGCTACGAGCAGTACTTC
CASSFFSGSGYEQYF
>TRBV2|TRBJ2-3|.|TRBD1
TGTGCCAGCACCACTGGGACAGGGCCAGATACGCAGTATTTT
CASTTGTGPDTQYF
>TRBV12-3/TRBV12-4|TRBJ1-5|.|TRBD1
TGTGCCAGCAGGGAAGGACAGGGATACAGCAATCAGCCCCAGCATTTT
CASREGQGYSNQPQHF
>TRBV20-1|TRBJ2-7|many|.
TGCAGTGCTAGGGAAAGCTACGAGCAGTACTTC
CSARESYEQYF
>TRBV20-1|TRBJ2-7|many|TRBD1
TGCAGTGCTATCCGGGACAGGGGCCTAAGCTCCTACGAGCAGTACTTC
CSAIRDRGLSSYEQYF
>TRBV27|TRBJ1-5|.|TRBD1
TGTGCCAGCAGTTTGAACAGGGGGCGAGAGCCCCAGCATTTT
CASSLNRGREPQHF
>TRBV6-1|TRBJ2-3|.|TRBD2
TGTGCCAGCAGTACTCTTAGCGGGAATGCAGATACGCAGTATTTT
CASSTLSGNADTQYF
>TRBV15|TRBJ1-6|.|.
TGTGCCACCAGCAGAGTTAGCTCCTATAATTCACCCCTCCACTTT
CATSRVSSYNSPLHF
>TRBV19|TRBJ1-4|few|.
TGTGCCAGTAGTACAAGGACGGCTAATGAAAAACTGTTTTTT
CASSTRTANEKLFF
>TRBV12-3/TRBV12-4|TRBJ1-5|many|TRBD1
TGTGCCAGCAGGGAACAGGGGGACGGGAATCAGCCCCAGCATTTT
CASREQGDGNQPQHF
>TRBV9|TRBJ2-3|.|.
TGTGCCAGCAGCACCACCACAGATACGCAGTATTTT
CASSTTTDTQYF
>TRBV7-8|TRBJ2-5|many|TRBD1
TGTGCCAGCAGTCCGGCGGGACAGGGGCGGGAGACCCAGTACTTC
CASSPAGQGRETQYF
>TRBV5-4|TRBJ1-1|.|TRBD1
TGTGCCAGCAGCTTGCAGGGGGTTGGGGCTTTCTTT
CASSLQGVGAFF
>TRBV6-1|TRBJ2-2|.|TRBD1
TGTGCCAGCTTGACAGGGGAGAATGCCGGGGAGCTGTTTTTT
CASLTGENAGELFF
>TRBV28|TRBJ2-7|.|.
TGTGCCAGCACCCCCGACCCCGGTGATACCGAGCGGTACTTC
CASTPDPGDTERYF
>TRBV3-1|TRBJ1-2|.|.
TGTGCCAGCAGCCAAGATTTGAACCGCGACTATGGCTACACCTTC
CASSQDLNRDYGYTF
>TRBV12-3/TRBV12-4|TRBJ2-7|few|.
TGTGCCAGCAGTTTTCTTTCGGGCCCTGTAGAGCAGTACTTC
CASSFLSGPVEQYF
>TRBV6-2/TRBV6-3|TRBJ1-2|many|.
TGTGCCAGCAGGGGAGAAAGGATTGGACAGTACTATGGCTACACCTTC
CASRGERIGQYYGYTF
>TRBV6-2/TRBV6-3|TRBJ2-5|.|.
TGTGCCAGCAGTCTTGGGGGGTCGCAGTACTTC
CASSLGGSQYF
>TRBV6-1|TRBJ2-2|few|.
TGTGCCAGCAGCCCGCCTCAACAATCCGGGGAGCTGTTTTTT
CASSPPQQSGELFF
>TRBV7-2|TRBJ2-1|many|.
TGTGCCAGCAGCTTGTCAGGGGCGGTTACAGCTGAGCAGTTCTTC
CASSLSGAVTAEQFF
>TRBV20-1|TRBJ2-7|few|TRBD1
TGCAGTGCTATAACCGGGACAGGGGGCTCCTACGAGCAGTACTTC
CSAITGTGGSYEQYF
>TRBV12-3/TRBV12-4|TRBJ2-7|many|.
TGTGCCAGCAGTTTACGGCAGGGAGGCGAGCAGTACTTC
CASSLRQGGEQYF
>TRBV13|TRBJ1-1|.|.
TGTGCCAGCAGCCCACGGGGGGCTGAAGCTTTCTTT
CASSPRGAEAFF
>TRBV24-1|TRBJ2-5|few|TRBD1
TGTGCCACCAGTGATTGGGACAGCGAAGAGACCCAGTACTTC
CATSDWDSEETQYF
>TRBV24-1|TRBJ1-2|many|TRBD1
TGTGCCACCAGTGATTCCAGGGGGCGGGCGAACTATGGCTACACCTTC
CATSDSRGRANYGYTF
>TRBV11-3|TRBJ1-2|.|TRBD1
TGTGCCAGCAGCTTAGGCCGGACAGGCGCCTATGGCTACACCTTC
CASSLGRTGAYGYTF
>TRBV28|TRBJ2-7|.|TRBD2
TGTGCCAGCAGAGATCCGGGACTAGCGGGGTCCTACGAGCAGTACTTC
CASRDPGLAGSYEQYF
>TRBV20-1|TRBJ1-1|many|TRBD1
TGCAGTGCCGATCCGAACAGGGGCACTGAAGCTTTCTTT
CSADPNRGTEAFF
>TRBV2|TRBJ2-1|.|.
TGTGCCAGCAGTGCGCAGAACAATGAGCAGTTCTTC
CASSAQNNEQFF
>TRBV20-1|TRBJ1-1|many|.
TGCAGTGCTAGAGAATCGGCACGTGAAGCTTTCTTT
CSARESAREAFF
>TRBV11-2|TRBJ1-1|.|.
TGTGCCAGCAGCTTATACGGGAGTATCGGCACTGAAGCTTTCTTT
CASSLYGSIGTEAFF
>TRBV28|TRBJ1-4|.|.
TGTGCCAGCAGTTTATTTCAGGAAAAACTGTTTTTT
CASSLFQEKLFF
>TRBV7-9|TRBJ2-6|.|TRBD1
TGTGCCACACCTAGTCGGGACAGGGGCGCTGGGGCCAACGTCCTGACTTTC
CATPSRDRGAGANVLTF